The rows below give T cell receptor beta chains drawn from one sample of a study of shared clonotypes between healthy human individuals. Only in-frame clones appear in the TCRdb table, and some are missing; sequencing was by immunoSEQ multiplex PCR. The sample lists roughly 1,500,000 clones, 95% to 99% seen once, with around 0.45% in the top ten. The specimen was naive CD4+ T cells sorted from blood. These receptors were collected from a man aged 30 to 39 in good health. Both conserved end residues are part of each CDR3. D genes are given only for firm matches. A clone size is listed for some rows: how often the clone was seen (once, few, many), or a class if it is expanded.

V gene	clone size	D gene	J gene	CDR3 protein	CDR3 DNA
TRBV19	-	TRBD2	TRBJ2-6	CASSTHRGTASGDPSGANVLTF	TGTGCCAGTAGTACACACAGGGGCACGGCTAGCGGGGACCCCTCTGGGGCCAACGTCCTGACTTTC
TRBV11-2	-	-	TRBJ2-2	CASSLGVKETGELFF	TGTGCCAGCAGCTTAGGGGTTAAGGAAACCGGGGAGCTGTTTTTT
TRBV28	-	-	TRBJ1-1	CASSFRGLGTEAFF	TGTGCCAGCAGTTTTCGGGGGCTCGGTACTGAAGCTTTCTTT
TRBV28	-	TRBD2	TRBJ2-3	CASSYAGGGTDTQYF	TGTGCCAGCAGTTACGCGGGAGGGGGCACAGATACGCAGTATTTT
TRBV15	-	TRBD2	TRBJ2-7	CATSSLAGASSYEQYF	TGTGCCACCAGCAGTCTAGCGGGAGCGAGCTCCTACGAGCAGTACTTC
TRBV7-9	few	-	TRBJ1-5	CASRGSGQPQHF	TGTGCCAGCCGGGGGAGCGGGCAGCCCCAGCATTTT
TRBV19	-	-	TRBJ2-1	CASSPQGRHEQFF	TGTGCCAGTAGTCCGCAGGGGCGGCATGAGCAGTTCTTC
TRBV7-8	once	-	TRBJ1-1	CASSPAPLNTEAFF	TGTGCCAGCAGCCCGGCGCCTTTGAACACTGAAGCTTTCTTT
TRBV7-8	-	-	TRBJ1-5	CASSSRGPSNQPQHF	TGTGCCAGCAGCTCTCGGGGACCAAGCAATCAGCCCCAGCATTTT
TRBV28	once	-	TRBJ2-1	CASSLIGLFNEQFF	TGTGCCAGCAGTCTTATAGGGCTATTCAATGAGCAGTTCTTC
TRBV7-3	-	-	TRBJ2-3	CASSLGGLDTQYF	TGTGCCAGCAGCTTAGGGGGATTGGATACGCAGTATTTT
TRBV6-5	-	-	TRBJ2-1	CASNPDGRLSEQFF	TGTGCCAGCAATCCTGACGGGAGATTAAGTGAGCAGTTCTTC
TRBV7-6	-	-	TRBJ1-1	CASSSQGGAEAFF	TGTGCCAGCAGCTCACAGGGAGGGGCTGAAGCTTTCTTT
TRBV28	-	-	TRBJ2-1	CASSTTADRPHNEQFF	TGTGCCAGCAGTACGACAGCAGACAGACCCCACAATGAGCAGTTCTTC
TRBV25-1	-	TRBD1	TRBJ2-6	CASSARTGNSGANVLTF	TGTGCCAGCAGTGCCCGGACAGGGAACTCTGGGGCCAACGTCCTGACTTTC
TRBV6-5	-	-	TRBJ2-6	CASSYGAFAGANVLTF	TGTGCCAGCAGTTACGGAGCCTTTGCTGGGGCCAACGTCCTGACTTTC
TRBV19	-	-	TRBJ2-1	CASSRRGAYNEQFF	TGTGCCAGTAGTAGGAGGGGGGCTTACAATGAGCAGTTCTTC
TRBV10-3	-	TRBD1	TRBJ2-1	CAISKDREAYNEQFF	TGTGCCATCAGTAAGGACAGGGAAGCTTACAATGAGCAGTTCTTC
TRBV7-9	-	-	TRBJ2-2	CASAQGDPNTGELFF	TGTGCCAGTGCCCAGGGTGATCCGAACACCGGGGAGCTGTTTTTT
TRBV14	-	-	TRBJ2-5	CASSQQGYQETQYF	TGTGCCAGCAGCCAACAGGGGTACCAAGAGACCCAGTACTTC
TRBV10-3	-	TRBD1	TRBJ2-7	CAIRTGGHEQYF	TGTGCCATCAGGACAGGGGGCCACGAGCAGTACTTC
TRBV28	-	-	TRBJ1-2	CASSLGGEANGYTF	TGTGCCAGCAGCCTGGGGGGCGAAGCGAATGGCTACACCTTC
TRBV7-8	-	-	TRBJ2-6	CASSLGGAANVLTF	TGTGCCAGCAGCTTAGGGGGGGCGGCCAACGTCCTGACTTTC
TRBV1	-	-	TRBJ2-3	CTSSQVVGLGYKKDTQYF	TGCACCAGCAGCCAAGTTGTTGGGTTGGGGTACAAGAAGGATACGCAGTATTTT
TRBV14	-	-	TRBJ2-1	CASSLLGASYNEQFF	TGTGCCAGCAGCCTGCTGGGGGCCTCCTACAATGAGCAGTTCTTC
TRBV28	-	-	TRBJ1-5	CASSPPGGRGNQPQHF	TGTGCCAGCAGTCCCCCCGGGGGGCGCGGCAATCAGCCCCAGCATTTT
TRBV18	-	TRBD2	TRBJ2-1	CASSPGTTYNEQFF	TGTGCCAGCTCTCCCGGGACTACTTACAATGAGCAGTTCTTC
TRBV28	-	-	TRBJ2-3	CASSFQGSVLPDTQYF	TGTGCCAGCAGTTTCCAGGGTAGCGTTTTACCAGATACGCAGTATTTT
TRBV19	-	-	TRBJ2-5	CAVNHLWYQETQYF	TGTGCCGTAAACCATCTGTGGTACCAAGAGACCCAGTACTTC
TRBV28	-	-	TRBJ2-1	CASTDHPNEQFF	TGTGCCAGCACGGACCACCCCAATGAGCAGTTCTTC
TRBV11-3	-	TRBD1	TRBJ2-7	CASSLRQGSGEQYF	TGTGCCAGCAGCCTCCGACAGGGATCGGGCGAGCAGTACTTC
TRBV2	-	-	TRBJ1-4	CASSVWTDNEKLFF	TGTGCCAGCAGTGTATGGACAGACAATGAAAAACTGTTTTTT
TRBV2	-	-	TRBJ2-7	CASSDGGPAYEQYF	TGTGCCAGCAGTGACGGTGGGCCTGCCTACGAGCAGTACTTC